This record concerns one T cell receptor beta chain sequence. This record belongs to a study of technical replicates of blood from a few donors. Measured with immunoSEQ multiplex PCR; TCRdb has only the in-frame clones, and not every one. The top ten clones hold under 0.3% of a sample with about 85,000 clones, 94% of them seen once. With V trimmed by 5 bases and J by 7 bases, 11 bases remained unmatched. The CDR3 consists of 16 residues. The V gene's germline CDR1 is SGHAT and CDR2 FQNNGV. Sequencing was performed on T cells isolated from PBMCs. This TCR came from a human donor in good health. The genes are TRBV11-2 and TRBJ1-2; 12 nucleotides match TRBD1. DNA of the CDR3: TGTGCCAGCAGCCCGGGGAGGGGACAGGGGGCTTTTGGCTACACCTTC. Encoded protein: CASSPGRGQGAFGYTF. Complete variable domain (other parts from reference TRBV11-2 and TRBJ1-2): EAGVAQSPRYKIIEKRQSVAFWCNPISGHATLYWYQQILGQGPKLLIQFQNNGVVDDSQLPKDRFSAERLKGVDSTLKIQPAKLEDSAVYLCASSPGRGQGAFGYTFGSGTRLTVV.